The 18 T cell receptor beta chains given below trace back to one sample, sequenced in a study of blood T cell repertoires in COVID-19. Sequencing was performed with immunoSEQ multiplex PCR; in TCRdb, only in-frame clones are kept and a portion is missing. Of tens of thousands of clones detected, nearly 90% appear once; the ten largest clones hold around 1.5%. The specimen was peripheral blood. The receptor source for this set is a man aged 55 to 70 with active COVID-19.

The chain is built from TRBV5-1 and TRBJ2-1, with D possibly matching TRBD2 (6 bases). The germline gives CDR1 SGHRS, CDR2 YFSETQ. Trimming removed 1 base at V and 6 bases at J, with 8 bases between. The CDR3 extends over 13 amino acids. In nucleotides, the CDR3 is TGCGCCAGCAGCTTGCTAGCGAGCAATGAGCAGTTCTTC. It is translated as CASSLLASNEQFF.

The chain combines TRBV6-5 with TRBJ2-5, with 8 bases matching TRBD2. The CDR3 contains 15 residues. Trimming took 2 bases from V and 2 from J; bases not matched to a gene: 4. The germline CDR1 and CDR2 sequences are MNHEY and SVGAGI. This CDR3 reads CASSYRRGGQETQYF. The CDR3 DNA is TGTGCCAGCAGTTACCGACGGGGGGGTCAAGAGACCCAGTACTTC.

V and J are TRBV2 and TRBJ1-2; 10 nucleotides match TRBD1. The V segment lost 2 bases and the J segment 5 bases; nucleotides outside the gene matches: 14. The CDR3 is made up of 18 amino acids. From germline, CDR1 is SNHLY and CDR2 FYNNEI. The CDR3 coding sequence is TGTGCCAGCAGTGAAAGGGACGACAGGGGGCCATGGTCATATGGCTACACCTTC. Its protein product is CASSERDDRGPWSYGYTF.

This rearrangement joins TRBV6-5 to TRBJ2-2; D gene uncertain. Germline CDR1 is MNHEY and CDR2 is SVGAGI. This CDR3 spans 15 amino acids. V gave up 0 bases and J gave up 4 bases, with 9 bases separating them. This CDR3 reads CASSYSTGGTGELFF. DNA of the CDR3: TGTGCCAGCAGTTACTCTACCGGCGGCACCGGGGAGCTGTTTTTT.

This clone was seen only a few times. V usage is TRBV5-8 and J usage is TRBJ1-1; 7 nucleotides match TRBD1. The germline gives CDR1 SGHTS, CDR2 YDEGEE. V shed 3 bases, J shed 2 bases, and the junction held 10 bases outside the gene matches. The CDR3 spans 16 residues. CDR3 in amino acids: CASSWTLQGVNTEAFF. Written as DNA, the CDR3 is TGTGCCAGCAGCTGGACCCTCCAGGGGGTTAACACTGAAGCTTTCTTT. The full variable domain, its missing parts supplied by reference TRBV5-8 and TRBJ1-1, is EAGVTQSPTHLIKTRGQQATLRCSPISGHTSVYWYQQALGLGLQFLLWYDEGEERNRGNFPPRFSGRQFPNYSSELNVNALELEDSALYLCASSWTLQGVNTEAFFGQGTRLTVV.

The rearrangement joins TRBV7-9 to TRBJ2-1; possible D gene TRBD1, 5 bases. CDR1 is SEHNR and CDR2 is FQNEAQ in the germline V gene (reference sequence). The germline V and J ends were trimmed by 2 bases and 8 bases, with 13 bases remaining between them. The CDR3 extends over 14 amino acids. The chain's CDR3 is CASSLSRALDEQFF. DNA for the CDR3: TGTGCCAGCAGCTTATCCAGGGCCCTGGATGAGCAGTTCTTC.

The chain employs TRBV27 and TRBJ2-3, with TRBD2 matching over 9 bases. The J segment lost 12 bases and the V segment lost 3 bases, leaving 7 bases of the junction unmatched. Looked up from germline, CDR1 is MNHEY and CDR2 is SMNVEV (reference sequence). The CDR3 covers 13 residues. This CDR3 reads CASSFTVAGVQYF. CDR3 in DNA: TGTGCCAGCAGTTTCACAGTAGCGGGGGTACAGTATTTT.

CDR3 loop: CASSQSGRANTGELFF. The CDR3 nucleotides read TGTGCCAGCAGCCAGTCCGGGAGGGCGAACACCGGGGAGCTGTTTTTT. The chain couples TRBV25-1 to TRBJ2-2; 8 bases match TRBD2. This CDR3 region has 16 residues. The germline V gene has CDR1 MGHDK and CDR2 SYGVNS. V lost 6 bases to trimming and J lost 0 bases; unmatched junction nucleotides: 6.

The rearrangement joins TRBV3-1 (or the pseudogene TRBV3-2) to TRBJ1-1; D unresolved. Trimming took 6 bases from V and 0 from J, leaving 8 bases between them. Germline-derived CDR1 and CDR2 are LGHDT and YNNKEL (reference sequence). The CDR3 spans 13 residues. The CDR3 DNA sequence: TGTGCCAGCAGACTACGGGTGAACACTGAAGCTTTCTTT. This encodes CASRLRVNTEAFF.

This chain links TRBV11-2 with TRBJ1-6; D might be TRBD1 (5 bases). V lost 3 bases to trimming and J lost 8 bases, with 11 bases between them. Germline CDR1 reads SGHAT; CDR2 reads FQNNGV. The CDR3 is 14 residues long. The CDR3 DNA reads TGTGCCAGCAGCTTCGGGGGGACTGATTCACCCCTCCACTTT. It is translated as CASSFGGTDSPLHF.

V usage is TRBV5-1 and J usage is TRBJ1-4; D remains unclear. Germline values: CDR1 SGHRS, CDR2 YFSETQ. The CDR3 contains 17 residues. Trimming stripped 0 bases from V and 7 bases from J, with 19 bases between. The CDR3 coding sequence is TGCGCCAGCAGCTTGGCGGTTTCAGGCCGTGGTGGTGAAAAACTGTTTTTT. This codes for CASSLAVSGRGGEKLFF.

The V and J genes are TRBV10-3 and TRBJ1-3, with TRBD1 matching 9 bases. The CDR3 is 16 amino acids. The germline gives CDR1 ENHRY, CDR2 SYGVKD. After removal of 10 bases from V and 1 base from J, the junction contained 11 bases not matched to a gene. CDR3 residues: CATLPGQGSSGNTIYF. In DNA, the CDR3 is TGTGCCACCCTACCGGGACAGGGTTCATCTGGAAACACCATATATTTT.

The chain couples TRBV7-4 to TRBJ1-1; D not resolved. Trimming took 5 bases from V and 3 from J, leaving 16 bases between them. The CDR3 is 15 residues long. Per germline, CDR1 SGHVT and CDR2 SQSDAQ. CDR3 region: CASSMRRDLDTEAFF. CDR3 bases: TGTGCCAGCAGCATGAGGAGGGATCTCGACACTGAAGCTTTCTTT.

This sequence joins TRBV6-6 and TRBJ1-1; TRBD1 matches 7 bases. The CDR3 is made up of 15 amino acids. Germline CDR1 is MNHNY and CDR2 is SVGAGI (reference sequence). V dropped 7 bases and J dropped 4; count of bases not matched to a gene: 12. CDR3 sequence reads: CASIPRRQGGTEAFF. The CDR3 region has the DNA TGTGCCAGCATCCCTAGACGACAGGGTGGCACTGAAGCTTTCTTT.

The V and J genes are TRBV19 and TRBJ1-2, with D unresolved. The ends were cut back, 3 bases at V and 6 bases at J, with 11 bases in the middle. This CDR3 spans 13 amino acids. Per germline, CDR1 LNHDA and CDR2 SQIVND (reference sequence). DNA of the CDR3: TGTGCCAGTAGTATCCGGGGAAGCCATGGCTACACCTTC. Encoded protein: CASSIRGSHGYTF. Combining the CDR3 with reference TRBV19 and TRBJ1-2 gives the whole variable domain DGGITQSPKYLFRKEGQNVTLSCEQNLNHDAMYWYRQDPGQGLRLIYYSQIVNDFQKGDIAEGYSVSREKKESFPLTVTSAQKNPTAFYLCASSIRGSHGYTFGSGTRLTVV.

This clone was recorded once. The genes are TRBV2 and TRBJ2-2; TRBD1 might be the D (5 bases). This CDR3 comprises 15 residues. Trimming cost V 6 bases and J 5 bases, with 16 bases left between them. Germline V lookup: CDR1 SNHLY, CDR2 FYNNEI. The CDR3: CASSGGQGRTGELFF. CDR3 coding DNA: TGTGCCAGCAGCGGTGGGCAGGGTAGGACCGGGGAGCTGTTTTTT.

The chain carries TRBV6-2 or TRBV6-3 and TRBJ2-7, with 13 bases matching TRBD2. CDR3 length: 15 amino acids. After removal of 5 bases from V and 4 bases from J, the junction contained 5 bases not matched to a gene. CDR1 MNHEY and CDR2 SVGEGT come from the germline V gene. The CDR3, as DNA: TGTGCCAGCAGTCGGTCGACTAGCGGGGGGTACGAGCAGTACTTC. Protein: CASSRSTSGGYEQYF.

About this clone: The junction differs from germline at one of its ends, possibly a read error. The chain is built from TRBV7-7 and TRBJ2-6; 11 positions agree with TRBD1. Germline loops: CDR1 SSHAT, CDR2 FNYEAQ (reference sequence). This CDR3 is built from 18 residues. The CDR3 protein is CASSASGTGGPGANVLTF. Here the CDR3 DNA reads TGTGCTAGCAGCGCATCCGGGACAGGGGGACCTGGGGCCAACGTCCTGACTTTC.